The 29 T cell receptor beta chains below come from one sample, sequenced in a study of identical twins. MiXCR, applied by TCRdb to the 5' RACE reads, yields one record per CDR3 protein. Among about 280,000 distinct CDR3 sequences listed, around 8.8% were seen once. These data were likewise used in another study, on yellow fever vaccine responses in identical twins.

Sequenced: memory (CD45RO+) T cells sorted from blood. These receptors all stem from a woman in her late teens or twenties in good health.

The chain employs TRBV25-1 and TRBJ2-3; TRBD2 matches at 9 bases. With V trimmed by 5 bases and J by 4 bases, 10 bases remained unmatched. There are 16 residues in the CDR3. Germline assignment: CDR1 MGHDK and CDR2 SYGVNS. CDR3 coding DNA: TGTGCCAGCAGTCCTTGGGGCGGGGGGGCCCCAGATACGCAGTATTTT. Protein product: CASSPWGGGAPDTQYF.

This clonotype came up many times. The V call is TRBV13, the J call TRBJ1-6; the match to TRBD1 covers 11 bases. Unmatched junction bases numbered 7, after V lost 5 bases and J lost 7 bases. Per germline, CDR1 PRHDT and CDR2 FYEKMQ (reference sequence). The CDR3 sequence is 16 residues long. DNA for the CDR3: TGTGCCAGCAGCCAAAGGGACAGGGGGAAAAATTCACCCCTCCACTTT. This gives the protein CASSQRDRGKNSPLHF. Full variable domain (missing parts from reference TRBV13 and TRBJ1-6): AAGVIQSPRHLIKEKRETATLKCYPIPRHDTVYWYQQGPGQDPQFLISFYEKMQSDKGSIPDRFSAQQFSDYHSELNMSSLELGDSALYFCASSQRDRGKNSPLHFGNGTRLTVT.

The rearrangement links TRBV18 to TRBJ2-7; 9 bases align to TRBD1. J gave up 5 bases and V 3 bases, and 8 bases lay outside the gene matches. The CDR3 runs to 15 residues. The V gene's germline CDR1 is KGHSH and CDR2 LQKENI. The CDR3 DNA is TGTGCCAGCTCACCCTTACAGGGGGCTATAGACGAGCAGTACTTC. Translation: CASSPLQGAIDEQYF.

This clonotype has at least ten counts. The chain is built from TRBV29-1 and TRBJ2-3, with 7 positions matching TRBD2. After removal of 7 bases from V and 4 bases from J, the junction contained 11 bases not matched to a gene. The CDR3 consists of 14 residues. CDR1 and CDR2 from the germline V gene are SQVTM and ANQGSEA. The CDR3 loop reads CSGLKREMADTQYF. The CDR3 DNA follows: TGCAGCGGGCTAAAGCGGGAAATGGCAGATACGCAGTATTTT.

This clonotype appeared many times. The CDR3 reads CASSRYTGELFF. In DNA, the CDR3 is TGTGCCAGCAGCCGTTACACCGGGGAGCTGTTTTTT. The chain recombines TRBV7-9 with TRBJ2-2, with no clear D. V was pared by 5 bases and J by 3 bases, with 4 bases between. Germline V gene sequence: CDR1 SEHNR, CDR2 FQNEAQ (reference sequence). The CDR3 loop spans 12 amino acids.

This clonotype was seen many times. The CDR3 loop reads CATRDRTETQYF. The CDR3 coding sequence is TGTGCCACCCGGGACAGGACCGAGACCCAGTACTTC. This chain connects TRBV24-1 to TRBJ2-5, with 8 nucleotides matching TRBD1. CDR1 and CDR2 (germline): KGHDR, SFDVKD. The CDR3 has 12 amino acids. V shed 9 bases, J shed 5 bases, and the junction held 4 bases outside the gene matches.

In this sample, this clonotype turned up many times. In DNA, the CDR3 is TGCGCCAGCAGCTTGGCGGACGGGACGCGAAGGACTGAAGCTTTCTTT. This encodes CASSLADGTRRTEAFF. The J gene is TRBJ1-1, the V gene TRBV5-1, with a tentative D call TRBD1 (5 bases). Germline assignment: CDR1 SGHRS and CDR2 YFSETQ. V dropped 0 bases and J dropped 5 bases, with 17 bases sitting between them. The CDR3 is 16 residues long.

This clonotype was detected many times. The chain is built from TRBV10-3 and TRBJ1-5; 8 positions match TRBD1. J gave up 2 bases and V 3 bases, and 3 bases lay outside the gene matches. The CDR3 is made up of 15 amino acids. Germline V gives CDR1 ENHRY, CDR2 SYGVKD. The CDR3 bases are TGTGCCATCAGTGACGTGGGACAGGGCAATCAGCCCCAGCATTTT. Translating it yields CAISDVGQGNQPQHF.

The chain carries TRBV3-1 and TRBJ2-3; D is ambiguous. Germline lookup yields CDR1 LGHDT and CDR2 YNNKEL (reference sequence). This CDR3 comprises 12 residues. V lost 0 bases and J lost 7, with 5 bases in between. The CDR3 loop is CASSQEHHTQYF. CDR3 coding DNA: TGTGCCAGCAGCCAAGAACATCATACGCAGTATTTT.

J is TRBJ2-1 and V is TRBV25-1; 8 bases fit TRBD2. CDR3 length: 15 residues. Trimming took 3 bases from V and 3 from J; bases not matched to a gene: 4. CDR1 is MGHDK and CDR2 is SYGVNS in the germline V gene. The CDR3 nucleotides are TGTGCCAGCAGTGAGGAGCGGGAGTTCTACAATGAGCAGTTCTTC. Its translation is CASSEEREFYNEQFF.

This chain uses TRBV5-1 with TRBJ1-4, with no clear D. Germline-derived CDR1 and CDR2 are SGHRS and YFSETQ. V was clipped by 0 bases and J by 0 bases, with 6 bases between them. This CDR3 region has 15 residues. The CDR3: CASSLGSTTNEKLFF. Written as DNA, the CDR3 is TGCGCCAGCAGCTTGGGAAGCACAACTAATGAAAAACTGTTTTTT.

The chain links TRBV28 to TRBJ1-4; D is uncertain. The ends were cut back, 8 bases at V and 4 bases at J, with 20 bases in the middle. The CDR3 loop spans 16 amino acids. Germline values: CDR1 MDHEN, CDR2 SYDVKM. Here the CDR3 reads CASALSLRLSNEKLFF. The CDR3 nucleotides read TGTGCCAGCGCCCTTTCCTTGAGGCTTAGTAATGAAAAACTGTTTTTT.

This clonotype was observed a few times. This CDR3 is CASMEARNSPLHF. CDR3 sequence (DNA): TGTGCCAGCATGGAGGCTAGGAATTCACCCCTCCACTTT. The chain has TRBV6-1 and TRBJ1-6, with D uncertain. Germline V gene lookup returns CDR1 MNHNS and CDR2 SASEGT. The CDR3 extends over 13 amino acids. The V and J ends lost 7 bases and 7 bases respectively, with 11 bases between them.

This clonotype occurred many times. The chain links TRBV28 to TRBJ1-5, with 8 bases lining up with TRBD1. The germline gives CDR1 MDHEN, CDR2 SYDVKM. Unmatched junction bases numbered 8, after V lost 6 bases and J lost 4 bases. The CDR3 is made up of 15 amino acids. The chain's CDR3 is CASRAAGTGNQPQHF. The CDR3 DNA is TGTGCCAGCAGAGCCGCCGGGACAGGTAATCAGCCCCAGCATTTT.

This clonotype came up many times. This chain uses TRBV5-1 with TRBJ2-1, with D tentatively TRBD2 (6 bases). Trimming took off 0 bases at V and 5 bases at J, with 12 bases between the two ends. Germline V gives CDR1 SGHRS, CDR2 YFSETQ. The CDR3 sequence is 15 residues long. The DNA for the CDR3 is TGCGCCAGCAGCTTGGCGGCGGGGCACGACAATGAGCAGTTCTTC. Protein product: CASSLAAGHDNEQFF.

The chain employs TRBV5-6 and TRBJ2-7; D unclear. Germline CDR1 reads SGHDT; CDR2 reads YYEEEE. V lost 4 bases, J lost 4 bases, and 15 bases lay in between. The CDR3 totals 14 residues. The CDR3 bases are TGTGCCAGCAGCGGCACCGGGCGGAGATACGAGCAGTACTTC. Amino acids: CASSGTGRRYEQYF.

The rearrangement uses TRBV5-5 and TRBJ2-7, with 9 nucleotides matching TRBD1. The CDR3 has 16 amino acids. CDR1 is SGHKS, CDR2 YYEKEE, per germline (reference sequence). The V gene end was trimmed by 4 bases and the J gene end by 5 bases; junction bases not matched to a gene: 13. The CDR3 sequence: CASSLEPGTGRDEQYV. DNA of the CDR3: TGTGCCAGCAGCCTTGAACCTGGGACAGGGAGGGACGAGCAGTACGTC.

The chain has TRBV2 and TRBJ1-2; possibly TRBD1 for D (5 bases). Per germline, CDR1 SNHLY and CDR2 FYNNEI. CDR3 length equals 15 residues. Trimming removed 2 bases at V and 4 bases at J, with 14 bases between. The CDR3 reads CASSEWSGTTYGYTF. The CDR3 bases are TGTGCCAGCAGTGAATGGTCAGGGACCACCTATGGCTACACCTTC.

The chain couples TRBV6-1 to TRBJ2-1, with 9 bases that match TRBD2. This CDR3 contains 15 residues. Germline lookup yields CDR1 MNHNS and CDR2 SASEGT. Trimming at V came to 3 bases and at J to 6 bases, leaving 6 bases not matched to a gene. The CDR3 is CASSDGRGGSNEQFF. Here the CDR3 DNA reads TGTGCCAGCAGTGATGGGCGGGGGGGCTCCAATGAGCAGTTCTTC.

V gene TRBV10-3 combines with J gene TRBJ2-5, with 8 nucleotides matching TRBD1. Germline CDR1 ENHRY, CDR2 SYGVKD. V shed 10 bases and J 1 base; nucleotides not matched to a gene: 11. This CDR3 has 15 residues. CDR3 bases: TGTGCCACCGGCACCGGACAGGGAGGCCAAGAGACCCAGTACTTC. Translation gives CATGTGQGGQETQYF.

Comment on this clonotype: Since a much larger clone is just one base distant, this may be a read error. V gene TRBV7-8 combines with J gene TRBJ2-2, with D possibly called TRBD1 or TRBD2 (5 bases each). From germline, CDR1 is SGHVS and CDR2 FQNEAQ. The CDR3 contains 16 residues. The CDR3 DNA reads as TGTGCCAGCATTAAAGCTTACCAGGGAAACACCGGGAAGCTGTTTTTT. Protein sequence: CASIKAYQGNTGKLFF.

The chain links TRBV12-3 or TRBV12-4 to TRBJ1-4; a possible D gene is TRBD1 (5 bases). The V end lost 1 base, the J end lost 7 bases, and 10 bases lay between the germline ends. The length of the CDR3 is 14 residues. Here the CDR3 DNA reads TGTGCCAGCAGTTTAGAGGGGTCGGGTGAAAAACTGTTTTTT. Its translation is CASSLEGSGEKLFF.

Concerning this clonotype: Mismatch with germline at one junction end may stem from a read error. V is TRBV11-2 and J is TRBJ2-5; the D is unclear. Germline values: CDR1 SGHAT, CDR2 FQNNGV. The CDR3 totals 12 residues. The CDR3 DNA reads as TGTGCCAGCAGCTTAGTCGTAGAGAACCAGTACTTC. This codes for CASSLVVENQYF.

This clonotype has at least ten counts. The genes are TRBV10-2 and TRBJ2-3; 9 bases align to TRBD2. V lost 7 bases to trimming and J lost 0 bases; unmatched junction nucleotides: 8. CDR3 length: 16 amino acids. The V gene's germline CDR1 is WSHSY and CDR2 SAAADI. The CDR3 reads CASKPGRGGSTDTQYF. The DNA for the CDR3 is TGCGCCAGCAAGCCGGGGCGGGGGGGCAGCACAGATACGCAGTATTTT.

This clonotype appeared many times. The chain is built from TRBV5-1 and TRBJ1-1; D remains ambiguous. Germline V gene sequence: CDR1 SGHRS, CDR2 YFSETQ. This CDR3 contains 13 residues. V shed 6 bases and J shed 3 bases, with 12 bases lying between them. The CDR3 loop reads CASTGMSDTEAFF. The CDR3 bases are TGCGCCAGCACCGGCATGAGTGACACTGAAGCTTTCTTT.

This clonotype has a count of ten or more. This chain connects TRBV29-1 to TRBJ2-1; weak D call: TRBD2 (6 bases). Between the trimmed V and J ends, which lost 0 bases and 12 bases, there was a span of 15 bases. CDR3 length equals 13 residues. Germline-derived CDR1 and CDR2 are SQVTM and ANQGSEA. The CDR3 region has the DNA TGCAGCGTTGAAGATAACGGGGGTTTTATGCAGTTCTTC. Its translation: CSVEDNGGFMQFF.

This clonotype was recorded a few times. The chain employs TRBV11-3 and TRBJ2-3, with TRBD2 matching over 11 bases. The CDR3 is 15 residues long. The ends lost 4 bases at V and 5 bases at J; junction bases unmatched: 5. Per the germline V gene, CDR1 is SGHNT and CDR2 is YENEEA. The CDR3 loop is CASSSRLAGIDTQYF. CDR3 coding DNA: TGTGCCAGCAGCTCCAGACTAGCGGGAATAGATACGCAGTATTTT.

In this sample, this clonotype turned up a few times. The CDR3 nucleotides are TGTGCCAGCAGTGAAGCCCGGGGGCGGGGTATCAATGAGCAGTTCTTC. This translates into CASSEARGRGINEQFF. The rearrangement uses TRBV2 and TRBJ2-1; either TRBD1 or TRBD2 may supply D (6 bases each). V lost 0 bases and J lost 6, with 15 bases in between. This CDR3 spans 16 amino acids. CDR1 is SNHLY, CDR2 FYNNEI, per germline.

This clonotype was observed at least ten times. The chain employs TRBV4-1 and TRBJ2-1, with TRBD2 matching over 9 bases. This CDR3 contains 15 residues. The junction had 3 bases not matched to a gene; V was cut back by 0 bases and J by 6 bases. Germline lookup yields CDR1 MGHRA and CDR2 YSYEKL. This CDR3 reads CASSQERGGPNEQFF. CDR3 coding DNA: TGCGCCAGCAGCCAAGAGCGGGGGGGCCCCAATGAGCAGTTCTTC.